This T cell receptor (beta chain) was obtained from a study of CD8 T cells in Susac syndrome. CD8+ and CD4+ T cells circulating in blood were sequenced for TCR beta. It was with random hexamers that about 0.45 to 1 ug RNA was reverse transcribed. The immunoSEQ assay covered 54 Vbeta and 13 Jbeta segments for CDR3. One entry per CDR3 protein, called by TCRdb with MiXCR from the immunoSEQ multiplex PCR reads. The table has about 430,000 distinct CDR3 sequences, 85% to 90% seen once. The CDR3 spans 11 residues. CDR1 and CDR2 from the germline V gene are GTSNPN and SVGIG (reference sequence). V lost 3 bases to trimming and J lost 1 base, with 0 bases between them.

The specimen sequenced was CD8+ T cells from PBMCs. The V gene is TRBV30, the J gene TRBJ2-2; D is undetermined. The source of this sequence is a human donor with multiple sclerosis. The DNA for the CDR3 is TGTGCCTGGAGGAACACCGGGGAGCTGTTTTTT. Translating it yields CAWRNTGELFF.